This T cell receptor beta chain was sequenced for a study of CD8+ T cells in alopecia areata. General study findings and limits: Clonality in lesional scalp, especially alopecia totalis/universalis, exceeded that of normal scalp.

Treatment in this sample: oral pan-JAK inhibitor, 5-10 mg twice daily. Alopecia areata patients had lesional scalp punch biopsies and peripheral blood taken from them. Comments on this clone: Its antigen is not identified.

V gave up 4 bases and J gave up 4 bases, with 12 bases separating them. This CDR3 region has 14 residues. Germline V gene data show CDR1 as PRHDT and CDR2 as FYEKMQ (reference sequence). The authors extracted RNA and reverse transcribed it into cDNA as the sequencing template. The protocol was immunoSEQ multiplex PCR, while the TCRdb copy is restricted to in-frame clones and leaves out a portion. The data contain roughly 150,000 clones, roughly 52% of them singletons. The specimen comprised CD8+ T cells sorted from blood, sampled at week 4, from a patient treated with tofacitinib. This TCR derives from a human donor with alopecia areata. The V call is TRBV13, the J call TRBJ2-3; D is perhaps TRBD2 (7 bases). The CDR3 coding sequence is TGTGCCAGCAGCTACGGGGGGCAGCCAGATACGCAGTATTTT. Translating it yields CASSYGGQPDTQYF.